This is a list of T cell receptor beta chains from one sample in a study of blood T cell repertoires in COVID-19. Libraries were prepared by immunoSEQ multiplex PCR; TCRdb keeps only in-frame clonotypes and omits some of them. In the table there are 150,000 to 200,000 clones, roughly 80% of which are singletons. The specimen was peripheral blood. The receptors derive from a man in his 60s with active or convalescent COVID-19. Each CDR3 is given with its conserved first and last residue. The order of the fields is V gene, D gene, J gene, clone size, CDR3 protein, CDR3 DNA. D genes are given only for firm matches. The listing skips clone size in some rows; elsewhere it reads once, few, many or a size class.

TRBV10-3	-	TRBJ2-7	-	CATSAQDSNSYEQYF	TGTGCCACCAGTGCCCAGGACTCAAACTCCTACGAGCAGTACTTC
TRBV9	TRBD2	TRBJ2-3	-	CASSKGLAGVLVTDTQYF	TGTGCCAGCAGCAAGGGACTAGCGGGAGTACTAGTCACAGATACGCAGTATTTT
TRBV29-1	TRBD1	TRBJ2-3	-	CSVRQGEKTDTQYF	TGCAGCGTTCGGCAGGGGGAAAAGACAGATACGCAGTATTTT
TRBV5-6	TRBD2	TRBJ2-5	once	CASSPGSGRAWETQYF	TGTGCCAGCAGCCCCGGTAGCGGGAGGGCCTGGGAGACCCAGTACTTC
TRBV10-3	-	TRBJ2-2	-	CAISQGTDTGELFF	TGTGCCATCTCCCAGGGAACTGACACCGGGGAGCTGTTTTTT
TRBV5-4	-	TRBJ2-2	-	CASSYRVGVNTGELFF	TGTGCCAGCAGCTATCGGGTGGGAGTAAATACCGGGGAGCTGTTTTTT
TRBV11-2	TRBD2	TRBJ2-1	-	CASSLVPPLAGGLDEQFF	TGTGCCAGCAGCTTAGTCCCCCCTCTAGCGGGAGGTCTCGATGAGCAGTTCTTC
TRBV3-1/TRBV3-2	TRBD2	TRBJ2-2	-	CASSQGGGTGELFF	TGTGCCAGCAGCCAAGGCGGGGGAACCGGGGAGCTGTTTTTT
TRBV19	TRBD1	TRBJ2-1	-	CASTTRRDRGTHEQFF	TGTGCCAGTACCACCCGGAGGGACAGGGGGACGCATGAGCAGTTCTTC
TRBV27	TRBD2	TRBJ2-2	-	CASSLLAGEIGELFF	TGTGCCAGCAGTTTGTTAGCGGGAGAGATCGGGGAGCTGTTTTTT
TRBV7-3	-	TRBJ2-2	-	CASSLHPQGTANTGELFF	TGTGCCAGCAGCCTACATCCACAGGGAACAGCGAACACCGGGGAGCTGTTTTTT
TRBV19	TRBD1	TRBJ2-5	once	CASSETGSGETQYF	TGTGCCAGTAGTGAGACAGGGTCCGGGGAGACCCAGTACTTC
TRBV27	TRBD2	TRBJ2-5	-	CASSQLLAGGNQETQYF	TGTGCCAGCAGTCAACTCCTAGCGGGAGGGAACCAAGAGACCCAGTACTTC
TRBV4-1	-	TRBJ2-1	-	CASSQVPDSGSYNEQFF	TGCGCCAGCAGCCAAGTACCAGATTCGGGTTCCTACAATGAGCAGTTCTTC
TRBV4-3	TRBD2	TRBJ2-5	-	CASSQVYSPGGIVKTQYF	TGCGCCAGCAGCCAAGTATATTCCCCCGGGGGGATAGTGAAGACCCAGTACTTC
TRBV7-3	TRBD2	TRBJ2-3	-	CASSLAGGVRDTQYF	TGTGCCAGCAGCTTAGCGGGAGGGGTGAGAGATACGCAGTATTTT
TRBV3-1/TRBV3-2	TRBD1	TRBJ1-1	-	CASSQGPGGTEAFF	TGTGCCAGCAGCCAAGGGCCAGGGGGCACTGAAGCTTTCTTT
TRBV5-1	-	TRBJ2-3	-	CASSLEAGKEDTQYF	TGCGCCAGCAGCTTGGAGGCCGGGAAGGAAGATACGCAGTATTTT
TRBV18	-	TRBJ2-3	-	CASSPLLFTDTQYF	TGTGCCAGCTCACCACTTCTCTTCACAGATACGCAGTATTTT
TRBV6-5	TRBD2	TRBJ2-1	-	CASTRTSRGNEQFF	TGTGCCAGCACTCGGACTAGCCGGGGCAATGAGCAGTTCTTC
TRBV11-2	TRBD1	TRBJ2-6	once	CASSSGGVGANVLTF	TGTGCCAGCAGCTCAGGGGGCGTCGGGGCCAACGTCCTGACTTTC
TRBV3-1/TRBV3-2	TRBD1	TRBJ1-2	few	CASSQDGGGRGYTF	TGTGCCAGCAGCCAAGATGGAGGGGGCAGAGGCTACACCTTC
TRBV28	TRBD2	TRBJ2-3	-	CASSPIAGGVDTQYF	TGTGCCAGCAGTCCGATAGCGGGAGGAGTGGATACGCAGTATTTT
TRBV6-5	-	TRBJ2-1	few	CASRSSLDNEQFF	TGTGCCAGCAGGTCTAGCCTCGACAATGAGCAGTTCTTC
TRBV6-5	TRBD1	TRBJ2-3	once	CASRTGFNAQYF	TGTGCCAGCAGGACAGGGTTCAATGCGCAGTATTTT
TRBV28	-	TRBJ1-5	-	CASSSPRQVYNQPQHF	TGTGCCAGCAGTTCCCCCCGACAGGTGTACAATCAGCCCCAGCATTTT
TRBV7-9	-	TRBJ1-3	-	CASSRRGSPGNTIYF	TGTGCCAGCAGCCGCAGGGGATCCCCTGGAAACACCATATATTTT
TRBV6-2/TRBV6-3	-	TRBJ2-7	-	CASSYSRQVLTYEQYF	TGTGCCAGCAGTTACTCGCGACAGGTACTGACCTACGAGCAGTACTTC
TRBV7-2	-	TRBJ1-2	-	CASSLGAGAYGYTF	TGTGCCAGCAGCCTAGGGGCAGGGGCCTATGGCTACACCTTC
TRBV4-2	-	TRBJ1-1	few	CASSQVAVMNTEAFF	TGTGCCAGCAGCCAAGTCGCAGTCATGAACACTGAAGCTTTCTTT
TRBV28	TRBD1	TRBJ1-2	few	CASRLTGNYGYTF	TGTGCCAGCAGATTGACAGGGAACTATGGCTACACCTTC
TRBV19	-	TRBJ2-2	-	CASSILQAIETGELFF	TGTGCCAGTAGTATTCTTCAGGCCATTGAAACCGGGGAGCTGTTTTTT
TRBV7-8	-	TRBJ1-1	-	CASSLGSGANTEAFF	TGTGCCAGCAGCTTAGGGTCTGGGGCGAACACTGAAGCTTTCTTT
TRBV4-1	TRBD2	TRBJ2-7	-	CASSPLFGGGYEQYF	TGCGCCAGCAGCCCCCTTTTTGGGGGGGGATACGAGCAGTACTTC
TRBV6-6	TRBD1	TRBJ2-7	-	CASSFQLGQGTGEQYF	TGTGCCAGCAGTTTCCAACTGGGACAGGGAACGGGCGAGCAGTACTTC
TRBV28	-	TRBJ1-1	-	CASSLEAYTEAFF	TGTGCCAGCAGTTTGGAGGCCTACACTGAAGCTTTCTTT
TRBV7-9	TRBD1	TRBJ2-6	-	CASSPGRRGFRPGANVLTF	TGTGCCAGCAGCCCAGGCCGCAGGGGGTTTCGTCCTGGGGCCAACGTCCTGACTTTC
TRBV5-4	TRBD1	TRBJ1-2	-	CASSLITGGTGYTF	TGTGCCAGCAGCTTGATAACAGGGGGGACTGGCTACACCTTC
TRBV19	TRBD1	TRBJ2-1	-	CASSPQGDTVRAQFF	TGTGCCAGTAGCCCTCAGGGGGACACAGTCCGGGCGCAGTTCTTC
TRBV28	TRBD1	TRBJ1-5	few	CASRTQGAGADPQHF	TGTGCCAGCAGAACCCAGGGGGCTGGGGCCGATCCCCAGCATTTT
TRBV7-2	-	TRBJ1-6	-	CASSPEGGLASPLHF	TGTGCCAGCAGCCCCGAGGGGGGGCTAGCCTCACCCCTCCACTTT
TRBV7-2	TRBD1	TRBJ2-3	once	CASSSRDRASDTQYF	TGTGCCAGCAGCTCCCGGGACAGGGCTTCAGATACGCAGTATTTT
TRBV11-2	TRBD1	TRBJ2-7	-	CASSWDRGTYEQYF	TGTGCCAGCAGCTGGGACAGGGGAACCTACGAGCAGTACTTC
TRBV28	TRBD1	TRBJ1-5	-	CASSLGTASNQPQHF	TGTGCCAGCAGTTTAGGGACAGCTAGCAATCAGCCCCAGCATTTT
TRBV5-6	-	TRBJ1-4	-	CASSIWKIRGRWKLFF	TGTGCCAGCAGCATCTGGAAGATTAGAGGAAGATGGAAACTGTTTTTT
TRBV19	-	TRBJ1-5	many	CASSIPASERPNQPQHF	TGTGCCAGTAGTATCCCCGCGTCGGAGAGGCCGAATCAGCCCCAGCATTTT
TRBV19	-	TRBJ2-2	-	CASTSRQVANTGELFF	TGTGCCAGTACCTCGAGACAGGTCGCGAACACCGGGGAGCTGTTTTTT
TRBV19	-	TRBJ1-4	-	CASRADRWNEKLFF	TGTGCCAGTAGGGCTGACAGGTGGAATGAAAAACTGTTTTTT
TRBV7-2	-	TRBJ1-5	-	CASSPGHTYSNQPQHF	TGTGCCAGCAGCCCCGGACACACATATAGCAATCAGCCCCAGCATTTT
TRBV10-3	-	TRBJ2-5	-	CAISEGPGRKETQYF	TGTGCCATCAGTGAGGGGCCGGGGAGGAAAGAGACCCAGTACTTC
TRBV20-1	-	TRBJ2-1	-	CSATPGNEQFF	TGCAGTGCTACTCCAGGCAATGAGCAGTTCTTC